This T cell receptor beta chain was observed in a study of OX40 agonist ivuxolimab in advanced cancers. Study results and limitations: Nonresponders, in some cases, also had low normalized T-cell clonal expansion.

This clone has only one observation. Antigen: not known. Repertoires were generated with immunoSEQ multiplex PCR, while TCRdb's copy carries only in-frame clones and drops some. The repertoire holds tens of thousands of clones, 88% seen once, with around 0.5% in the top ten. The sequencing here drew on CD4+ or CD8+ T cells sorted from blood, taken in a trial of the OX40 agonist ivuxolimab. This clonotype was sampled from an adult with an advanced solid tumor such as melanoma, head and neck, liver or kidney cancer.

The CDR3 DNA reads TGTGCCAGCAGCTTCTATGGGGACTATGGCTACACCTTC. It codes for CASSFYGDYGYTF. V is TRBV5-6 and J is TRBJ1-2; D is unclear. V shed 2 bases and J shed 3 bases, with 8 bases lying between them. CDR1 and CDR2 (germline): SGHDT, YYEEEE. CDR3 length: 13 residues.